The rows below give T cell receptor beta chains drawn from one sample of a study of blood T cell repertoires in COVID-19. The table came from immunoSEQ multiplex PCR; TCRdb's copy has only in-frame clones and leaves some out. The table shows just under 150,000 clones, with roughly 89% occurring only once. Sequencing was done on a sample of peripheral blood. These receptors were taken from a human donor in a cohort sampled during active COVID-19. The CDR3 runs from the conserved cysteine through the conserved F or W. Each record gives: clone size, V gene, J gene, D gene, CDR3 protein, CDR3 DNA. A D gene is named only where the DNA matches it firmly. Size tells how often a clone was seen (once, few, many) or the class of an expanded clone, and some rows leave it out.

once	TRBV3-1/TRBV3-2	TRBJ2-3	-	CASSQGAYRGTDTQYF	TGTGCCAGCAGCCAAGGCGCCTACCGCGGCACAGATACGCAGTATTTT
-	TRBV11-3	TRBJ2-3	-	CASSRRGASTDTQYF	TGTGCCAGCAGCCGTCGCGGGGCTAGCACAGATACGCAGTATTTT
-	TRBV7-9	TRBJ2-2	-	CASSLGGTVNTGELFF	TGTGCCAGCAGCTTAGGCGGGACAGTGAACACCGGGGAGCTGTTTTTT
-	TRBV9	TRBJ1-2	-	CASTPSGVDYGYTF	TGTGCCAGCACCCCAAGTGGAGTTGACTATGGCTACACCTTC
-	TRBV4-1	TRBJ1-1	-	CASSQVSGTRRDAFF	TGCGCCAGCAGCCAAGTTTCAGGAACAAGGAGGGATGCTTTCTTT
-	TRBV5-8	TRBJ1-5	TRBD1	CASSYPGTGNQPQHF	TGTGCCAGCAGCTACCCTGGGACAGGTAATCAGCCCCAGCATTTT
-	TRBV4-1	TRBJ2-3	TRBD2	CASRQLERGSSTDTQYF	TGCGCCAGCAGGCAGTTGGAGCGGGGCTCTAGCACAGATACGCAGTATTTT
-	TRBV5-6	TRBJ2-6	-	CASSLFIGANVLTF	TGTGCCAGCAGCTTATTTATTGGGGCCAACGTCCTGACTTTC
-	TRBV19	TRBJ1-2	TRBD1	CASGSETGRRNYGYTF	TGTGCCAGTGGGTCTGAGACAGGGAGAAGGAACTATGGCTACACCTTC
-	TRBV30	TRBJ1-2	-	CAWSASTKGYTF	TGTGCCTGGAGTGCGTCTACGAAGGGCTACACCTTC
-	TRBV7-2	TRBJ1-6	TRBD1	CASSWDRRSPLHF	TGTGCCAGCAGCTGGGACAGACGATCACCCCTCCACTTT
-	TRBV19	TRBJ2-7	-	CASSMGPTYEQYF	TGTGCCAGTAGTATGGGCCCGACCTACGAGCAGTACTTC
-	TRBV7-3	TRBJ2-1	-	CASSLEASNEQFF	TGTGCCAGCAGCTTGGAGGCGTCCAATGAGCAGTTCTTC
-	TRBV5-8	TRBJ1-1	-	CASRNAYTEAFF	TGTGCCAGCAGGAATGCGTACACTGAAGCTTTCTTT
-	TRBV2	TRBJ1-2	-	CAIHPDSEAQYGYTF	TGTGCCATCCATCCTGACTCCGAGGCCCAGTATGGCTACACCTTC
-	TRBV6-2/TRBV6-3	TRBJ1-2	TRBD1	CASSYGDSLLYGYTF	TGTGCCAGCAGTTACGGGGACAGCCTGCTCTATGGCTACACCTTC
-	TRBV5-4	TRBJ1-2	-	CASSSPSAGIGYTF	TGTGCCAGCAGCTCCCCGTCGGCAGGGATTGGCTACACCTTC
few	TRBV7-9	TRBJ2-2	-	CATWLAGELFF	TGTGCCACCTGGCTGGCCGGGGAGCTGTTTTTT
-	TRBV10-3	TRBJ1-5	-	CAISESLAHGHQPQHF	TGTGCCATCAGTGAGTCATTGGCCCATGGCCATCAGCCCCAGCATTTT
-	TRBV19	TRBJ1-1	-	CASRGVGGQNTEAFF	TGTGCCAGTAGAGGGGTAGGGGGTCAGAACACTGAAGCTTTCTTT
-	TRBV5-6	TRBJ2-7	-	CASSLGARVYEQYF	TGTGCCAGCAGCTTGGGGGCCAGGGTCTACGAGCAGTACTTC
-	TRBV7-2	TRBJ2-5	TRBD1	CASSFDREETQYF	TGTGCCAGCAGCTTTGACAGGGAAGAGACCCAGTACTTC
-	TRBV3-1/TRBV3-2	TRBJ2-1	TRBD1	CASSQGQGARNEQFF	TGTGCCAGCAGCCAAGGACAGGGGGCTAGAAATGAGCAGTTCTTC
-	TRBV6-5	TRBJ1-5	-	CASGVGGAQPQHF	TGTGCCAGCGGGGTGGGGGGTGCTCAGCCCCAGCATTTT
-	TRBV21-1	TRBJ1-5	-	CASGTGPVPHSNQPQHF	TGTGCCAGTGGGACAGGGCCAGTTCCCCATAGCAATCAGCCCCAGCATTTT
-	TRBV7-3	TRBJ2-2	TRBD1	CASRHSGTGNTGELFF	TGTGCCAGCAGACACTCCGGGACAGGGAACACCGGGGAGCTGTTTTTT
-	TRBV5-4	TRBJ2-2	-	CASTNTGFSGELFF	TGTGCCAGCACAAACACAGGGTTTTCCGGGGAGCTGTTTTTT
-	TRBV20-1	TRBJ2-3	-	CSAIQSDTQYF	TGCAGTGCTATCCAGTCAGATACGCAGTATTTT
-	TRBV5-5	TRBJ1-2	-	CASSSPGNYGYTF	TGTGCCAGCAGCTCCCCAGGGAACTATGGCTACACCTTC
-	TRBV4-1	TRBJ2-7	TRBD2	CASSQVAGSSYEQYF	TGCGCCAGCAGCCAAGTAGCGGGGAGCTCCTACGAGCAGTACTTC
-	TRBV4-1	TRBJ2-7	-	CASSQWQGPYEQYF	TGCGCCAGCAGCCAGTGGCAGGGTCCCTACGAGCAGTACTTC
-	TRBV6-5	TRBJ2-3	-	CASSYSGGAADTQYF	TGTGCCAGCAGTTACTCGGGGGGGGCCGCAGATACGCAGTATTTT
-	TRBV12-5	TRBJ1-1	TRBD1	CASGLEPGGTEAFF	TGTGCTAGTGGTTTGGAACCAGGGGGGACTGAAGCTTTCTTT
-	TRBV23-1	TRBJ2-5	-	CASSQVNMVQETQYF	TGCGCCAGCAGTCAGGTAAACATGGTTCAAGAGACCCAGTACTTC
-	TRBV5-1	TRBJ1-1	-	CASSLDRMNTEAFF	TGCGCCAGCAGCTTGGACAGAATGAACACTGAAGCTTTCTTT
once	TRBV5-1	TRBJ1-1	TRBD1	CASRQGARSEAFF	TGCGCCAGCCGACAGGGGGCGCGAAGTGAAGCTTTCTTT
-	TRBV5-4	TRBJ2-5	TRBD2	CASSRGVAGSQETQYF	TGTGCCAGCAGCCGCGGTGTAGCGGGGAGCCAAGAGACCCAGTACTTC
-	TRBV4-2	TRBJ1-1	TRBD1	CASSQDWDREAFF	TGTGCCAGCAGCCAAGATTGGGACAGGGAAGCTTTCTTT
-	TRBV7-6	TRBJ2-5	-	CASSPAPGGPGETQYF	TGTGCCAGCAGCCCCGCTCCCGGCGGCCCTGGAGAGACCCAGTACTTC
-	TRBV11-2	TRBJ2-1	TRBD1	CASSFRGPGNEQFF	TGTGCCAGCAGCTTTAGGGGGCCTGGGAATGAGCAGTTCTTC
-	TRBV18	TRBJ1-3	-	CASSSGASPSGNTIYF	TGTGCCAGCTCATCTGGGGCCTCCCCGTCCGGAAACACCATATATTTT
-	TRBV5-1	TRBJ2-7	TRBD2	CASRPSGGSTYEQYF	TGCGCCAGCAGACCGAGCGGGGGGTCTACCTACGAGCAGTACTTC
-	TRBV6-6	TRBJ2-6	-	CASSQHRDLLSGANVLTF	TGTGCCAGCAGTCAACACAGGGACCTACTCTCTGGGGCCAACGTCCTGACTTTC